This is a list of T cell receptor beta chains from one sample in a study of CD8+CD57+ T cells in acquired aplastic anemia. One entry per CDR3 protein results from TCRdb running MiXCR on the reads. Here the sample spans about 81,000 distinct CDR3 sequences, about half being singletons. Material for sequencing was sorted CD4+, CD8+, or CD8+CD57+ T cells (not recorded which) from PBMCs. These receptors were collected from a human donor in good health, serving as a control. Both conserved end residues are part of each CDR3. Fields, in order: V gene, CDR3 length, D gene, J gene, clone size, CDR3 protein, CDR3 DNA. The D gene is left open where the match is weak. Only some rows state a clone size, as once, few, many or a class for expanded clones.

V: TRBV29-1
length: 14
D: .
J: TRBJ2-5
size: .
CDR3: CSVRPRDGQETQYF
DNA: TGCAGCGTACGACCCCGGGACGGCCAAGAGACCCAGTACTTC

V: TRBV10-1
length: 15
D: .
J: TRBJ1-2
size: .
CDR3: CASSESGRANYGYTF
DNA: TGCGCCAGCAGCGAATCAGGCAGAGCTAACTATGGCTACACCTTC

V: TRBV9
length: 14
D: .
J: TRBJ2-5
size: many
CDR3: CASSVDDTQETQYF
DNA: TGTGCCAGCAGCGTAGACGACACCCAAGAGACCCAGTACTTC

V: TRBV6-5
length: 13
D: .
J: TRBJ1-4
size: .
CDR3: CASSYSGGGKLFF
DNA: TGTGCCAGCAGTTACTCGGGGGGTGGAAAACTGTTTTTT

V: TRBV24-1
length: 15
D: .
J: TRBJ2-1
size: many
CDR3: CATSGGGFPEGEQFF
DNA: TGTGCCACCAGTGGAGGGGGATTCCCTGAGGGTGAGCAGTTCTTC

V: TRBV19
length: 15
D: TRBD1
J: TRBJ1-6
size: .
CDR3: CASRRTGSYNSPLHF
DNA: TGTGCCAGTAGACGGACAGGGTCCTATAATTCACCCCTCCACTTT

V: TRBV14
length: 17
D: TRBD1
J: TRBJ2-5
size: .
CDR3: CASSRNGQGASQETQYF
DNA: TGTGCCAGCAGCCGAAACGGACAGGGGGCGTCACAAGAGACCCAGTACTTC

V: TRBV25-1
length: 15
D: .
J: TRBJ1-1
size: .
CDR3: CASSDATGRHTEAFF
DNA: TGTGCCAGCAGTGACGCCACAGGGCGGCACACTGAAGCTTTCTTT

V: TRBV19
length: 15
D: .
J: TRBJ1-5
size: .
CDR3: CASSMGQGSNQPQHF
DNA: TGTGCCAGTAGTATGGGCCAGGGTAGCAATCAGCCCCAGCATTTT

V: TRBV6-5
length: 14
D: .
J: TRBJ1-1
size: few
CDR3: CASSYRRADTEAFF
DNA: TGTGCCAGCAGTTACCGCAGGGCCGACACTGAAGCTTTCTTT

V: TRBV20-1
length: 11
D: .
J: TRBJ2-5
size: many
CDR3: CSARAGETQYF
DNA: TGCAGTGCACGCGCCGGAGAGACCCAGTACTTC

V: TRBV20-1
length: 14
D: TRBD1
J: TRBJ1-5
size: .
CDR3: CSAKTGLSNQPQHF
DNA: TGCAGTGCTAAGACAGGGTTGAGCAATCAGCCCCAGCATTTT

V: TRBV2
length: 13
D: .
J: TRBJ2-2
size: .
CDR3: CASSEQGTGELFF
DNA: TGTGCCAGCAGTGAGCAGGGAACCGGGGAGCTGTTTTTT

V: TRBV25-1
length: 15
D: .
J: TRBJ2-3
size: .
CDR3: CASTNGRGPTDTQYF
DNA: TGTGCCAGCACCAACGGGCGGGGACCCACAGATACGCAGTATTTT

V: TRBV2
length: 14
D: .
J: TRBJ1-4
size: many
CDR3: CASKTGPTNEKLFF
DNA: TGTGCCAGCAAAACAGGGCCAACTAATGAAAAACTGTTTTTT

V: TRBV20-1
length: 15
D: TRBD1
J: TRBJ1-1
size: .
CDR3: CSALLTGTGPREAFF
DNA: TGCAGTGCTTTACTTACCGGGACAGGTCCCCGTGAAGCTTTCTTT

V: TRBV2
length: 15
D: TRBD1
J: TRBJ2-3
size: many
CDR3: CASSPGTGGTDTQYF
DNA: TGTGCCAGCAGTCCCGGGACAGGGGGAACAGATACGCAGTATTTT

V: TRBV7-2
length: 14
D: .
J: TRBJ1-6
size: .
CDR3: CASSLGGEGSPLHF
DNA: TGTGCCAGCAGCTTGGGCGGAGAGGGTTCACCCCTCCACTTT

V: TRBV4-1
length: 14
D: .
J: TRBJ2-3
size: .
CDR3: CASSQDWGTDTQYF
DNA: TGCGCCAGCAGCCAAGATTGGGGTACAGATACGCAGTATTTT

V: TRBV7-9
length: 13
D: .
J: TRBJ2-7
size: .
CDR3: CASSSEVGYEQYF
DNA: TGTGCCAGCAGCTCTGAGGTGGGCTACGAGCAGTACTTC

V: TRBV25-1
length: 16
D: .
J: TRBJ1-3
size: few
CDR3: CASSPTPQESGNTIYF
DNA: TGTGCCAGCAGTCCCACTCCCCAGGAAAGTGGAAACACCATATATTTT

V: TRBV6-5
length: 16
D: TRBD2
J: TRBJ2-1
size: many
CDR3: CASSYGLAGTYNEQFF
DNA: TGTGCCAGCAGCTACGGACTAGCGGGGACCTACAATGAGCAGTTCTTC

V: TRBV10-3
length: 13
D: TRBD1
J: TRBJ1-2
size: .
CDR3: CAISEAGGYGYTF
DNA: TGTGCCATCAGTGAAGCAGGGGGTTATGGCTACACCTTC

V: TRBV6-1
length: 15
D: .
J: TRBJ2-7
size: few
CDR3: CASSEEGTNTGEQYF
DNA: TGTGCCAGCAGTGAGGAGGGGACGAACACCGGGGAGCAGTACTTC

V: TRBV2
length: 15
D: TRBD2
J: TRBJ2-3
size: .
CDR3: CASRRDYPSTDTQYF
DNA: TGTGCCAGCAGACGGGACTATCCTAGCACAGATACGCAGTATTTT

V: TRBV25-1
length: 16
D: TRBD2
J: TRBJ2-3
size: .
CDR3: CASSALAGISTDTQYF
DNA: TGTGCCAGCAGTGCCCTAGCGGGGATTAGCACAGATACGCAGTATTTT

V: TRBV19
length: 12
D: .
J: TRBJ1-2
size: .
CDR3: CASTKNWDGYTF
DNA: TGTGCCAGTACCAAGAACTGGGACGGCTACACCTTC

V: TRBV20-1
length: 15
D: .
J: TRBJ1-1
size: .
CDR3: CSAREATWANTEAFF
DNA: TGCAGTGCTAGAGAAGCGACGTGGGCTAACACTGAAGCTTTCTTT

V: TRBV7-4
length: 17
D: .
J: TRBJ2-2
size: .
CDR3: CASSLDPRTPNTGELFF
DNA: TGTGCCAGCAGCTTAGATCCCCGGACTCCGAACACCGGGGAGCTGTTTTTT

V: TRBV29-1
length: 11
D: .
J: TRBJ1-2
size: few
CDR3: CSVDSINGYTF
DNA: TGCAGCGTTGACAGTATTAATGGCTACACCTTC

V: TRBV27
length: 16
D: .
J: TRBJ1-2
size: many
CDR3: CASSLMGTGGGYGYTF
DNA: TGTGCCAGCAGTTTGATGGGAACAGGTGGGGGATATGGCTACACCTTC

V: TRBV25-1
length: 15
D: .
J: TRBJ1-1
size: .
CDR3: CASSGRKVGSTEAFF
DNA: TGTGCCAGCAGTGGGCGGAAGGTGGGGTCAACTGAAGCTTTCTTT

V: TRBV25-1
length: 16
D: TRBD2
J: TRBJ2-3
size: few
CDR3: CASSALAGGVTDTQYF
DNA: TGTGCCAGCAGTGCCCTAGCGGGGGGGGTCACAGATACGCAGTATTTT

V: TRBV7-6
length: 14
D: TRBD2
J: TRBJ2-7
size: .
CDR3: CASSLAGTNYEQYF
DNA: TGTGCCAGCAGCTTAGCGGGGACTAACTACGAGCAGTACTTC

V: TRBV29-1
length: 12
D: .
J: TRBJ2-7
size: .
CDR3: CSARDGSYEQYF
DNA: TGCAGCGCCCGGGACGGATCCTACGAGCAGTACTTC

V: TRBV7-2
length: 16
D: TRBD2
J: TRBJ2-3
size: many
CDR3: CASSLTSGGFTDTQYF
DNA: TGTGCCAGCAGCTTGACTAGCGGGGGCTTCACAGATACGCAGTATTTT

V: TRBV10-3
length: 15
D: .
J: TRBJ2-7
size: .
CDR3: CAISPAGSASYEQYF
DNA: TGTGCCATCAGCCCCGCAGGTTCAGCGTCCTACGAGCAGTACTTC

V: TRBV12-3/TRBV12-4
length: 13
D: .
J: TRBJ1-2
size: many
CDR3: CASSLARADGYTF
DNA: TGTGCCAGCAGTTTGGCCAGGGCGGATGGCTACACCTTC

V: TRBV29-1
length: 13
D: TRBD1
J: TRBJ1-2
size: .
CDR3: CSVGQGIDYGYTF
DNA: TGCAGCGTTGGACAGGGTATAGACTATGGCTACACCTTC

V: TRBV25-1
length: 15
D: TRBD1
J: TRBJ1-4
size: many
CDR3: CASSEYGDSSQKLFF
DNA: TGTGCCAGCAGTGAATATGGGGACAGTAGTCAAAAACTGTTTTTT

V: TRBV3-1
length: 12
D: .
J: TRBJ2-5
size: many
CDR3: CASSQDHPSLYF
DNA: TGTGCCAGCAGCCAAGATCACCCCTCGCTGTACTTC

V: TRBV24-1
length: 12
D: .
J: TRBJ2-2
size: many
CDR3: CATSVGTGELFF
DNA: TGTGCCACCAGTGTGGGCACCGGGGAGCTGTTTTTT

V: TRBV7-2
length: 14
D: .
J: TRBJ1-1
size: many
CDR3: CASSLDREIPEAFF
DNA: TGTGCCAGCAGCTTAGACAGGGAGATCCCTGAAGCTTTCTTT

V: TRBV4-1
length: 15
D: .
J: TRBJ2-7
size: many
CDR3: CASSQEVAGASEQYF
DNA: TGCGCCAGCAGCCAAGAGGTCGCGGGCGCCTCCGAGCAGTACTTC

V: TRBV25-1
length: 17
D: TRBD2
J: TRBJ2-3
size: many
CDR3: CASSPRLAGGPGDTQYF
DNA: TGTGCCAGCAGCCCTCGACTAGCGGGAGGGCCGGGAGATACGCAGTATTTT

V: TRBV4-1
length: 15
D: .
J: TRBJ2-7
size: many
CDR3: CASSQHDGRSYEQYF
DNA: TGCGCCAGCAGCCAACACGACGGCAGGTCCTACGAGCAGTACTTC

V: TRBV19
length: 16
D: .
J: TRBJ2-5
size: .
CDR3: CASSIGDQGGTETQYF
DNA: TGTGCCAGTAGTATAGGCGATCAGGGTGGGACGGAGACCCAGTACTTC

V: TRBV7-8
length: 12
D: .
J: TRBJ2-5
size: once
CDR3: CASSLLQETQYF
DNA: TGTGCCAGCAGCTTACTGCAAGAGACCCAGTACTTC

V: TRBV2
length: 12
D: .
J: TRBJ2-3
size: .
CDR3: CASTGAVDTQYF
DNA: TGTGCCAGCACCGGGGCAGTAGATACGCAGTATTTT

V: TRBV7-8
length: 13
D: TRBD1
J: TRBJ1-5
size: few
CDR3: CASSSHRGQPQHF
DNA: TGTGCCAGCAGCTCCCACAGGGGCCAGCCCCAGCATTTT

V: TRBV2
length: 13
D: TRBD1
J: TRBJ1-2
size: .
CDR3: CASSFGTEDGYTF
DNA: TGTGCCAGCAGTTTTGGGACAGAAGATGGCTACACCTTC

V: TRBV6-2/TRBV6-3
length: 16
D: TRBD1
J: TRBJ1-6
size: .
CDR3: CASRMPRDRARGALHF
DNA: TGTGCCAGCAGGATGCCCCGGGACAGGGCCCGCGGTGCCCTCCACTTT

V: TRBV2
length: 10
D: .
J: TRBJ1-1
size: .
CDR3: CASSEVRAFF
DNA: TGTGCCAGCAGTGAAGTAAGAGCTTTCTTT

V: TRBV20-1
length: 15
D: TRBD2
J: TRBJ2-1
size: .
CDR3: CRFSGRETSYNEQFF
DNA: TGCAGGTTTAGCGGGAGGGAAACATCCTACAATGAGCAGTTCTTC

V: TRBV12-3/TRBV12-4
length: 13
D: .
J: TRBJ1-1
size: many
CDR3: CASRRTGDTEAFF
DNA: TGTGCCAGCAGACGGACTGGCGATACTGAAGCTTTCTTT

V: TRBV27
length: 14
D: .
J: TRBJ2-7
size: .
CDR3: CASSSVSSVGEQYF
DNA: TGTGCCAGCAGTTCGGTAAGCTCGGTTGGCGAGCAGTACTTC